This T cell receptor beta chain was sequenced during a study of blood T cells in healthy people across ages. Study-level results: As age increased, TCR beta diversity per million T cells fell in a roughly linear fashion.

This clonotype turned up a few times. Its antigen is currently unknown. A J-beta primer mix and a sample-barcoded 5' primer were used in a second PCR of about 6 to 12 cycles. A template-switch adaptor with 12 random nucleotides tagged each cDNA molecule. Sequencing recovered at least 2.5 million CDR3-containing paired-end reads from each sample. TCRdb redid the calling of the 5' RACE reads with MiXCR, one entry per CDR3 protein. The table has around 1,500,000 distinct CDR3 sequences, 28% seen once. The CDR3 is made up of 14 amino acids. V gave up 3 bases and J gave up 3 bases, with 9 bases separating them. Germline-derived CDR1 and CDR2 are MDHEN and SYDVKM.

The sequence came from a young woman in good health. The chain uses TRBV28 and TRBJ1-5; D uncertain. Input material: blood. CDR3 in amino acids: CASSLRQNNQPQHF. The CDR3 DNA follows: TGTGCCAGCAGTTTGCGGCAGAACAATCAGCCCCAGCATTTT.